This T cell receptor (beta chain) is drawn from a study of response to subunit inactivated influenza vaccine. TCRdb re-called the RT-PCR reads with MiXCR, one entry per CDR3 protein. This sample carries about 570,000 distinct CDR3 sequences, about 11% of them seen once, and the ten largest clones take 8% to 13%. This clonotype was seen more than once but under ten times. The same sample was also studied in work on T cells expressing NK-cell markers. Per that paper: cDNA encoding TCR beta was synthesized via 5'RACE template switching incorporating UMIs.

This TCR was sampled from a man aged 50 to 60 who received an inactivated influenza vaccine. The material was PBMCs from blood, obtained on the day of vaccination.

CDR3 sequence reads: CASSSGLAVTTQETQYF. The CDR3 DNA sequence: TGTGCCAGCAGCTCAGGACTAGCCGTGACAACACAAGAGACCCAGTACTTC. J is TRBJ2-5 and V is TRBV12-3 or TRBV12-4; 8 bases line up with TRBD2. The CDR3 sequence is 17 residues long. Losses at the gene ends were 6 bases for V and 2 bases for J; bases not matched to a gene: 14.